Listed here are 20 T cell receptor beta chains from one sample, sequenced in a study of blood T cell repertoires in COVID-19. Generated by immunoSEQ multiplex PCR, the TCRdb table keeps only in-frame clones and is missing some. The table shows about 350,000 clones, with more than 70% occurring only once. The source material was PBMCs or T cells enriched from blood (not recorded which). Receptors originate from a woman in her twenties or thirties who had been exposed to COVID-19.

The rearrangement joins TRBV19 to TRBJ2-7; the D gene is possibly TRBD2 (6 bases). This CDR3 region has 14 residues. Germline V lookup: CDR1 LNHDA, CDR2 SQIVND (reference sequence). Trimming stripped 3 bases from V and 2 bases from J, with 11 bases between. The CDR3 nucleotides are TGTGCCAGTAGTATCCAGGGAGGTCCCTACGAGCAGTACTTC. Protein product: CASSIQGGPYEQYF.

The chain has TRBV12-3 or TRBV12-4 and TRBJ2-5; D is uncertain. The CDR3 runs 13 residues. Trimming shortened V by 3 bases and J by 2 bases, and 7 bases separated the two germline ends. CDR3 DNA: TGTGCCAGCAGTTTTCACGGGCAAGAGACCCAGTACTTC. Amino acids: CASSFHGQETQYF.

This sequence joins TRBV5-4 and TRBJ2-3, with TRBD2 identical over 12 bases. This CDR3 has 19 amino acids. Germline CDR1 SGHNT, CDR2 YYREEE (reference sequence). After removal of 3 bases from V and 0 bases from J, the junction contained 11 bases not matched to a gene. CDR3 sequence: CASSSPLAGGIFSTDTQYF. DNA for the CDR3: TGTGCCAGCAGCTCGCCGCTAGCGGGAGGGATTTTTAGCACAGATACGCAGTATTTT.

The chain is built from TRBV7-6 and TRBJ2-1; 11 bases fit TRBD2. Per germline, CDR1 SGHVS and CDR2 FNYEAQ. The J segment lost 2 bases and the V segment lost 5 bases, leaving 8 bases of the junction unmatched. This CDR3 comprises 17 residues. The CDR3 DNA reads as TGTGCCAGCAGCCCAGGGACTAGCGGACCCGCCTACAATGAGCAGTTCTTC. Amino acid sequence: CASSPGTSGPAYNEQFF.

The V and J genes are TRBV11-2 and TRBJ2-3; 8 positions agree with TRBD2. J was trimmed by 3 bases and V by 1 base; bases with no gene match: 3. The CDR3 sequence is 15 residues long. The germline V gene encodes CDR1 SGHAT and CDR2 FQNNGV. CDR3 residues: CASSLAGRGTDTQYF. CDR3 bases: TGTGCCAGCAGCTTAGCCGGGAGGGGGACAGATACGCAGTATTTT. The variable domain in full, with the rest retrieved from reference TRBV11-2 and TRBJ2-3, is EAGVAQSPRYKIIEKRQSVAFWCNPISGHATLYWYQQILGQGPKLLIQFQNNGVVDDSQLPKDRFSAERLKGVDSTLKIQPAKLEDSAVYLCASSLAGRGTDTQYFGPGTRLTVL.

The CDR3 region has the DNA TGTGCCAGCAGCTTGGATAGCGGGAGGGCCATCGGGCAGTATTTT. Translation: CASSLDSGRAIGQYF. This sequence joins TRBV5-4 and TRBJ2-3, with 11 bases fitting TRBD2. After removal of 0 bases from V and 11 bases from J, the junction contained 8 bases not matched to a gene. CDR1 is SGHNT and CDR2 is YYREEE in the germline V gene (reference sequence). CDR3 size: 15 residues.

V and J are TRBV11-1 and TRBJ2-5, with a possible D match to TRBD1 (5 bases). Germline assignment: CDR1 SGHAT and CDR2 FQDESV (reference sequence). The CDR3 is made up of 15 amino acids. V was pared by 5 bases and J by 1 base, with 14 bases between. CDR3 region: CASSPQTAIQETQYF. The CDR3, as DNA: TGTGCCAGCAGCCCCCAGACAGCCATCCAAGAGACCCAGTACTTC.

This sequence joins TRBV28 and TRBJ2-3, with a possible D match to TRBD1 (7 bases). CDR3 size: 14 residues. Per the germline V gene, CDR1 is MDHEN and CDR2 is SYDVKM. Trimming took off 2 bases at V and 6 bases at J, with 12 bases between the two ends. CDR3 residues: CASSLRAGGDTQYF. The CDR3 region has the DNA TGTGCCAGCAGTTTAAGGGCAGGGGGGGATACGCAGTATTTT. The variable domain in full, completed from reference TRBV28 and TRBJ2-3, reads DVKVTQSSRYLVKRTGEKVFLECVQDMDHENMFWYRQDPGLGLRLIYFSYDVKMKEKGDIPEGYSVSREKKERFSLILESASTNQTSMYLCASSLRAGGDTQYFGPGTRLTVL.

This chain joins TRBV5-1 and TRBJ2-7, with 13 positions matching TRBD2. Germline CDR1 is SGHRS and CDR2 is YFSETQ. With V trimmed by 4 bases and J by 2 bases, 6 bases remained unmatched. The CDR3 extends over 16 amino acids. For the CDR3, the DNA is TGCGCCAGCAGCCCAGGACTAGCGGGAGCCCCCTACGAGCAGTACTTC. This encodes CASSPGLAGAPYEQYF.

The V gene is TRBV10-1, the J gene TRBJ2-7, with 7 bases that match TRBD1. CDR1 is WNHNN, CDR2 SYGVQD, per germline (reference sequence). The CDR3 has 15 residues. V shed 3 bases, J shed 2 bases, and the junction held 7 bases outside the gene matches. The CDR3, as DNA: TGCGCCAGCAGTGAAGGCAGGGGGTTACCCTACGAGCAGTACTTC. Translating it yields CASSEGRGLPYEQYF.

The CDR3 spells CASSFAGRGTEAFF. CDR3 sequence (DNA): TGTGCCAGCAGTTTTGCCGGGAGAGGGACTGAAGCTTTCTTT. The genes are TRBV28 and TRBJ1-1; D is uncertain. The CDR3 totals 14 residues. CDR1 is MDHEN, CDR2 SYDVKM, per germline. V lost 3 bases and J 5 bases, leaving 13 bases between the germline ends. The variable domain in full, with the rest retrieved from reference TRBV28 and TRBJ1-1, is DVKVTQSSRYLVKRTGEKVFLECVQDMDHENMFWYRQDPGLGLRLIYFSYDVKMKEKGDIPEGYSVSREKKERFSLILESASTNQTSMYLCASSFAGRGTEAFFGQGTRLTVV.

This rearrangement joins TRBV28 to TRBJ2-7; tentatively, D is TRBD1 (7 bases). The CDR3 sequence is 14 residues long. Looked up from germline, CDR1 is MDHEN and CDR2 is SYDVKM. V shed 4 bases and J shed 3 bases, with 13 bases lying between them. Written as DNA, the CDR3 is TGTGCCAGCAGTTCCGTCCAGGGGGGCTACGAGCAGTACTTC. It encodes CASSSVQGGYEQYF.

The V gene is TRBV20-1, the J gene TRBJ2-1; D gene uncertain. With 8 bases removed from V and 5 bases from J, the gap between germline ends came to 10 bases. Germline CDR1 DFQATT, CDR2 SNEGSKA (reference sequence). The CDR3 extends over 11 amino acids. CDR3: CSLRSDNEQFF. In DNA, the CDR3 is TGCAGTCTACGGAGCGACAATGAGCAGTTCTTC.

This chain uses TRBV7-3 with TRBJ2-1, with 8 nucleotides matching TRBD1. The CDR3 is 15 amino acids. Per the germline V gene, CDR1 is SGHTA and CDR2 is FQGTGA. V trimming: 5 bases; J trimming: 0 bases; junction bases outside the gene matches: 3. CDR3 nucleotides: TGTGCCAGCAGCGCCGGGACAGGCTCCTACAATGAGCAGTTCTTC. Translating gives CASSAGTGSYNEQFF.

The V and J genes are TRBV19 and TRBJ2-3, with D unclear. The CDR3 sequence is 15 residues long. V was shortened by 0 bases and J by 1 base, with 8 bases between the two germline ends. Germline V gene data show CDR1 as LNHDA and CDR2 as SQIVND (reference sequence). DNA for the CDR3: TGTGCCAGTAGTATAGATTCTAGGCGCACAGATACGCAGTATTTT. Its protein product is CASSIDSRRTDTQYF.

There are a few counts of this clone. This rearrangement joins TRBV9 to TRBJ1-2, with 8 bases that match TRBD1. Germline V gives CDR1 SGDLS, CDR2 YYNGEE. CDR3 length equals 15 residues. Trimming removed 0 bases from V and 5 bases from J; junction bases left unmatched: 6. For the CDR3, the DNA is TGTGCCAGCAGCGTAGGGTACGGACAGGGTTATGGCTACACCTTC. This sequence encodes CASSVGYGQGYGYTF.

For the CDR3, the DNA is TGTGCCAGTAGATCCCCGTTTGACCAAGAGACCCAGTACTTC. This encodes CASRSPFDQETQYF. The chain has TRBV19 and TRBJ2-5; D is unclear. The CDR3 has 14 residues. Germline V gives CDR1 LNHDA, CDR2 SQIVND (reference sequence). Trimming removed 6 bases from V and 0 bases from J, with 11 bases in between.

V and J are TRBV11-3 and TRBJ2-7; the match to TRBD1 covers 8 bases. The CDR3 contains 13 residues. Losses at the gene ends were 6 bases for V and 3 bases for J; bases not matched to a gene: 4. Germline CDR1 SGHNT, CDR2 YENEEA. In DNA, the CDR3 is TGTGCCAGCAGACGGACAGGGTACTACGAGCAGTACTTC. Its translation: CASRRTGYYEQYF.

J is TRBJ1-1 and V is TRBV7-2; D is perhaps TRBD1 (5 bases). From germline, CDR1 is SGHTA and CDR2 FQGNSA. The CDR3 consists of 14 residues. The V and J ends lost 3 bases and 0 bases respectively, with 8 bases between them. In DNA form, the CDR3 reads TGTGCCAGCAGCTTCGGGGGAATGAACACTGAAGCTTTCTTT. Protein sequence: CASSFGGMNTEAFF.

The V gene is TRBV4-1, the J gene TRBJ2-5, with TRBD2 matching over 13 bases. Germline V lookup: CDR1 MGHRA, CDR2 YSYEKL. This CDR3 is 17 amino acids long. Trimming took 4 bases from V and 2 from J; bases not matched to a gene: 7. The CDR3 DNA follows: TGCGCCAGCAGCCCGCTCGGACTAGCGGGAGTTCAAGAGACCCAGTACTTC. This gives the protein CASSPLGLAGVQETQYF.